The clone carrying this T cell receptor (beta chain) was counted only a few times. This sample is part of a study of blood T cell repertoires in COVID-19. Background on the study: The samples span acute and convalescent COVID-19 from the United States, Italy and Spain. The analysed material was cDNA or gDNA that came from T cells, B-cell-depleted T cells, or PBMCs.

Per the germline V gene, CDR1 is SGHRS and CDR2 is YFSETQ. The V segment lost 4 bases and the J segment 0 bases; nucleotides outside the gene matches: 5. The CDR3 loop spans 17 amino acids. In the study's own analysis: Quantification of nucleated cells was approximated via reference gene primer amplification. Sequencing was performed with immunoSEQ multiplex PCR; in TCRdb, only in-frame clones are kept and a portion is missing. D and trimming come from the DNA, and the V and J calls and clone size come from that table. Of 200,000 to 250,000 clones listed, about nine tenths are singletons. This chain links TRBV5-1 with TRBJ2-6, with TRBD1 identical over 9 bases. Sequencing was done on a sample of peripheral blood. This receptor was obtained from a man aged 25-45 years who had recovered from COVID-19. CDR3 in amino acids: CASSLGQGRSGANVLTF. CDR3 bases: TGCGCCAGCAGCCTGGGACAGGGTCGCTCTGGGGCCAACGTCCTGACTTTC.